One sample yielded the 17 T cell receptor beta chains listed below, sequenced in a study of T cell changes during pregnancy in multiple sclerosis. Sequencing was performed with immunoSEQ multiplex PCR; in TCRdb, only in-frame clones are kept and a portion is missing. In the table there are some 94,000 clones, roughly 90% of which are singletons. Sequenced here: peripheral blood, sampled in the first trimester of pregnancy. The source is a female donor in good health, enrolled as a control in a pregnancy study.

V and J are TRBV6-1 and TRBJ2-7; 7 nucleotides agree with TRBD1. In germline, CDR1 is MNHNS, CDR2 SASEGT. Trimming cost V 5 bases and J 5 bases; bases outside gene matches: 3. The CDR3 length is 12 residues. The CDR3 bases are TGTGCCAGCAGTTCGACAGGGAACGAGCAGTACTTC. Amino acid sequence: CASSSTGNEQYF.

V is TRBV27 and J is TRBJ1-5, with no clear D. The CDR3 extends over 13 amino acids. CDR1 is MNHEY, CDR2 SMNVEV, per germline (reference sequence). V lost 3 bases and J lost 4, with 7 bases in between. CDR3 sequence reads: CASSFRENQPQHF. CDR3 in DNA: TGTGCCAGCAGTTTCCGGGAGAATCAGCCCCAGCATTTT.

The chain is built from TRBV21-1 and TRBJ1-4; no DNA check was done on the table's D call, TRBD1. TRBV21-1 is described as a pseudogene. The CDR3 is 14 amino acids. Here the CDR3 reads CASSKRQTNEKLFF. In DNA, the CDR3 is TGTGCCAGCAGCAAGAGACAGACTAATGAAAAACTGTTTTTT.

The CDR3 DNA sequence: TGCAGTGCGACAGTGAACACTGAAGCTTTCTTT. Translating it yields CSATVNTEAFF. V and J are TRBV20-1 and TRBJ1-1, with D maybe TRBD1 (5 bases). The V end lost 6 bases, the J end lost 0 bases, and 5 bases lay between the germline ends. There are 11 residues in the CDR3. The germline gives CDR1 DFQATT, CDR2 SNEGSKA (reference sequence).

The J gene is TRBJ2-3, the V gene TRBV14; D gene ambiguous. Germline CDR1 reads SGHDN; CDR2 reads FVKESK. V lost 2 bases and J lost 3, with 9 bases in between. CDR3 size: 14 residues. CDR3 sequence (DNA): TGTGCCAGCAGCCAATTAGTGTTTACAGATACGCAGTATTTT. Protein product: CASSQLVFTDTQYF.

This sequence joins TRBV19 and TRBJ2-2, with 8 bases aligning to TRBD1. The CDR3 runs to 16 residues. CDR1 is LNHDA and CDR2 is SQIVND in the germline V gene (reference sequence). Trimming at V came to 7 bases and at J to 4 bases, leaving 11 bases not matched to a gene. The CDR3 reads CASTGLQGAPTGELFF. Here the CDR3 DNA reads TGTGCCAGTACGGGGCTCCAGGGGGCGCCCACCGGGGAGCTGTTTTTT.

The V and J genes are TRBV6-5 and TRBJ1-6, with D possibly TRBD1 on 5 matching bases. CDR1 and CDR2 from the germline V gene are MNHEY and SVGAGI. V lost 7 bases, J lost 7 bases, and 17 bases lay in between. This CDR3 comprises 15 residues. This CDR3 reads CASTSGAGRNSPLHF. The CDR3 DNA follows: TGTGCCAGCACTTCCGGGGCCGGGAGAAATTCACCCCTCCACTTT.

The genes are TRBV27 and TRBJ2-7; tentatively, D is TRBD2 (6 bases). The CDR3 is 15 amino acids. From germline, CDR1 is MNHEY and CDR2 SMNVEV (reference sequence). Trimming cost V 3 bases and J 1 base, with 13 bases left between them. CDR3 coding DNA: TGTGCCAGCAGTTTGGAGGGGTCGGGGTCCTACGAGCAGTACTTC. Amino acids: CASSLEGSGSYEQYF.

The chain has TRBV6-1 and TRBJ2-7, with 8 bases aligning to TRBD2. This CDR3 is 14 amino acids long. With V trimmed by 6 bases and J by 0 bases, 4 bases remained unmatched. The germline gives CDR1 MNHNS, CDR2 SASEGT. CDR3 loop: CASSRGGDSYEQYF. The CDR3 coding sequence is TGTGCCAGCAGCCGGGGGGGGGACTCCTACGAGCAGTACTTC.

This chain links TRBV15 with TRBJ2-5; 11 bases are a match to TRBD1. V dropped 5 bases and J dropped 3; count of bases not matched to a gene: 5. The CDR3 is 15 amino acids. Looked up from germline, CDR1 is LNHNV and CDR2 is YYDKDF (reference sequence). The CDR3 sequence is CATSGGQGAEETQYF. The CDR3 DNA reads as TGTGCCACCAGCGGCGGACAGGGGGCAGAAGAGACCCAGTACTTC.

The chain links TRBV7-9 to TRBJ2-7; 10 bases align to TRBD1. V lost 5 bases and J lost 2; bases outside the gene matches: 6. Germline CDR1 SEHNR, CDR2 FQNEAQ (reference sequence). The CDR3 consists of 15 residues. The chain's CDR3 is CASSHTGTGAYEQYF. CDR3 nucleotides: TGTGCCAGCAGCCATACCGGGACAGGGGCCTACGAGCAGTACTTC.

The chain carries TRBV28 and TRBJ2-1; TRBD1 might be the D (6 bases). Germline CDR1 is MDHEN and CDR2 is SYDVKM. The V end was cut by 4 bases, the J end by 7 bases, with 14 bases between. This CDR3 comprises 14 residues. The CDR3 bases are TGTGCCAGCAGTTCAGGGGTCATCGGAAATGAGCAGTTCTTC. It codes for CASSSGVIGNEQFF.

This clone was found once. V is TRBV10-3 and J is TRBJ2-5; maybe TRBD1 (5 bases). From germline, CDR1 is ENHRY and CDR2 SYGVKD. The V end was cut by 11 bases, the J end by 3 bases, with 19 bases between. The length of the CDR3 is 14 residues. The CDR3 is CAPRWGRQKETQYF. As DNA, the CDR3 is TGTGCCCCGCGATGGGGCCGCCAGAAAGAGACCCAGTACTTC.

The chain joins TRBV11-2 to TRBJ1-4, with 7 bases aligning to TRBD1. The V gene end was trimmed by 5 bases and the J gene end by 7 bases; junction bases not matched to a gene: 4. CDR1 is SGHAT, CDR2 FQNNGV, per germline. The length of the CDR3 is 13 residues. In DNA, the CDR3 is TGTGCCAGCAGCCCCAGGGACAGTGAAAAACTGTTTTTT. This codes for CASSPRDSEKLFF.

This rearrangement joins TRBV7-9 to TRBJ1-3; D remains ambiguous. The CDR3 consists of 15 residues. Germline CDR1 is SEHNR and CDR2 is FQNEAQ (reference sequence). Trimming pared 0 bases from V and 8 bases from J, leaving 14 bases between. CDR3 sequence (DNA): TGTGCCAGCAGCTTAGCGCTCTCCAGAAACGACACCATATATTTT. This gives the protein CASSLALSRNDTIYF.

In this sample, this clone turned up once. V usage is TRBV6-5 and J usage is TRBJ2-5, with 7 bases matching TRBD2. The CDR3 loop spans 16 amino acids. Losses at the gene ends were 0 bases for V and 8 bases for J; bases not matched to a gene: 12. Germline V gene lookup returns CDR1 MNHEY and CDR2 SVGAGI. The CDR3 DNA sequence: TGTGCCAGCAGTTACTCCGATGCGGGAGCCCTTGCAACCCAGTACTTC. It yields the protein CASSYSDAGALATQYF.

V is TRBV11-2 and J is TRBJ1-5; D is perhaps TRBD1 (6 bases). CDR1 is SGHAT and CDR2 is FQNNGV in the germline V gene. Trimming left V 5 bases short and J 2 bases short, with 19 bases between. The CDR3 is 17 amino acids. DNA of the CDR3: TGTGCCAGCAGCCAGGAGGGGGGGGCGCTGGGCAATCAGCCCCAGCATTTT. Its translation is CASSQEGGALGNQPQHF.